The 24 T cell receptor beta chains in this list originate from one sample, sequenced in a study of regulatory T cells in long-lasting Graves disease. The time point here: newly diagnosed GD, antithyroid drugs for less than 3 months. TCR sequences were obtained from RNA taken from PBMCs. Library construction for TCR beta used iRepertoire HTBI primers and Arm-PCR of CDR3 regions. MiXCR was run by TCRdb on the multiplex PCR reads, yielding one entry per CDR3 protein. The data contain around 240,000 distinct CDR3 sequences, 15% to 20% of them singletons. The data also belong to a second study, concerning T cells in Graves' hyperthyroidism and ophthalmopathy.

Here the sequenced sample was peripheral blood mononuclear cells (PBMCs), taken at new diagnosis, from a patient treated with antithyroid drugs. The receptors were sampled from a woman in her 30s with Graves disease.

The genes are TRBV7-2 and TRBJ1-2; D unclear. Germline CDR1 and CDR2: SGHTA and FQGNSA. V lost 2 bases, J lost 5 bases, and 9 bases lay in between. The length of the CDR3 is 13 residues. This chain's CDR3 is CASSLYSWYGYTF. The DNA for the CDR3 is TGTGCCAGCAGCTTATACAGCTGGTATGGCTACACCTTC.

This clonotype was found a few times. V usage is TRBV4-1 and J usage is TRBJ2-2; possibly TRBD1 or TRBD2 for D (7 bases each). The CDR3 has 17 amino acids. Trimming pared 4 bases from V and 0 bases from J, leaving 15 bases between. Germline-derived CDR1 and CDR2 are MGHRA and YSYEKL. The CDR3: CASSPQGLAANTGELFF. CDR3 bases: TGCGCCAGCAGCCCACAGGGGCTAGCGGCGAACACCGGGGAGCTGTTTTTT.

This clonotype was detected ten times or more. CDR3 residues: CASSFRDRGKTEAFF. The CDR3 DNA sequence: TGTGCCAGCAGTTTCCGGGACAGGGGGAAGACTGAAGCTTTCTTT. The chain has TRBV6-5 and TRBJ1-1, with 11 bases aligning to TRBD1. The V gene end was trimmed by 4 bases and the J gene end by 5 bases; junction bases not matched to a gene: 6. This CDR3 is 15 amino acids long. From germline, CDR1 is MNHEY and CDR2 SVGAGI.

This clonotype was recorded many times. The chain joins TRBV6-1 to TRBJ2-2; TRBD2 matches at 8 bases. The germline V gene encodes CDR1 MNHNS and CDR2 SASEGT. J gave up 3 bases and V 7 bases, and 7 bases lay outside the gene matches. CDR3 length: 15 residues. The CDR3 sequence: CASNPTSADTGELFF. The CDR3 bases are TGTGCCAGCAACCCGACTAGCGCGGACACCGGGGAGCTGTTTTTT.

This clonotype was observed many times. This chain uses TRBV6-2 or TRBV6-3 with TRBJ2-3; possibly TRBD1 for D (5 bases). The V gene lost 5 bases and the J gene lost 3 bases, with 9 bases spanning the gap. The CDR3 sequence is 13 residues long. Germline CDR1 MNHEY, CDR2 SVGEGT. This CDR3 is CASSDRQTDTQYF. In DNA form, the CDR3 reads TGTGCCAGCAGTGACAGACAGACAGATACGCAGTATTTT.

This clonotype was recorded many times. CDR3 DNA: TGCGCCAGCAGCCATCCCGGAGTAGGAGGACCCTACAATGAGCAGTTCTTC. Its protein product is CASSHPGVGGPYNEQFF. This chain uses TRBV4-1 with TRBJ2-1; a possible D gene is TRBD2 (5 bases). The germline V gene encodes CDR1 MGHRA and CDR2 YSYEKL. Trimming removed 3 bases at V and 2 bases at J, with 17 bases between. This CDR3 is 17 amino acids long.

This clonotype has at least ten counts. V gene TRBV4-2 combines with J gene TRBJ2-2; 9 nucleotides agree with TRBD1. This CDR3 region has 15 residues. CDR1 is LGHNA and CDR2 is YNFKEQ in the germline V gene. J was trimmed by 4 bases and V by 5 bases; bases with no gene match: 5. The CDR3 loop reads CASSKGQGTTGELFF. CDR3 coding DNA: TGTGCCAGCAGCAAGGGACAGGGTACCACCGGGGAGCTGTTTTTT.

Many counts were recorded for this clonotype. A junction boundary mismatches the germline segment, possibly from a read error. The chain carries TRBV4-1 and TRBJ1-2, with a possible D match to TRBD1 (6 bases). The germline CDR1 and CDR2 sequences are MGHRA and YSYEKL. The CDR3 has 13 amino acids. The CDR3 sequence: CAGSQAGHDGYTF. CDR3 nucleotides: TGCGCCGGCAGCCAAGCGGGACACGATGGCTACACCTTC.

There are many counts of this clonotype. CDR3 nucleotides: TGTGCCAGCTCACCAAACCCCCCGGGGCCAAATCAGCCCCAGCATTTT. It translates to CASSPNPPGPNQPQHF. The chain joins TRBV18 to TRBJ1-5; TRBD1 is a possible D gene (5 bases). Germline V gives CDR1 KGHSH, CDR2 LQKENI. V was clipped by 2 bases and J by 4 bases, with 15 bases between them. The CDR3 loop spans 16 amino acids.

This rearrangement joins TRBV6-1 to TRBJ1-5; D call uncertain. Germline V gene lookup returns CDR1 MNHNS and CDR2 SASEGT. CDR3 length: 13 residues. V was pared by 4 bases and J by 11 bases, with 15 bases between. The CDR3 region is CASSAGLEQSQHF. Written as DNA, the CDR3 is TGTGCCAGCAGTGCCGGCCTCGAACAGTCCCAGCATTTT.

Ten or more counts support this clonotype. The chain combines TRBV7-4 with TRBJ1-6; D may be TRBD1 (6 bases). The CDR3 spans 16 residues. Per the germline V gene, CDR1 is SGHVT and CDR2 is SQSDAQ. V dropped 1 base and J dropped 7 bases, with 14 bases sitting between them. The DNA for the CDR3 is TGTGCCAGCAGCTTAGTGAGGACAAGGGGGAATTCACCCCTCCACTTT. This gives the protein CASSLVRTRGNSPLHF.

This clonotype has at least ten counts. V gene TRBV12-3 or TRBV12-4 combines with J gene TRBJ1-1, with 7 positions matching TRBD1. V gave up 5 bases and J gave up 4 bases; unmatched junction bases: 7. The CDR3 length is 14 residues. CDR3 in amino acids: CASSPQGHGTEAFF. The CDR3 DNA is TGTGCCAGCAGTCCACAGGGGCATGGCACTGAAGCTTTCTTT.

The CDR3 spells CASSLERGPSPLHF. CDR3 nucleotides: TGTGCCAGCAGCTTGGAGAGGGGGCCTTCACCCCTCCACTTT. The rearrangement uses TRBV5-6 and TRBJ1-6; 7 positions match TRBD1. CDR1 is SGHDT, CDR2 YYEEEE, per germline. The length of the CDR3 is 14 residues. The trim removed 0 bases at V and 9 bases at J, leaving 3 bases unmatched.

This clonotype showed up many times. CDR3 in DNA: TGTGCCAGCAGGCTCGGGAGCTCGGGACAGTATTTT. Translation gives CASRLGSSGQYF. The chain carries TRBV7-9 and TRBJ2-3; a weak D match, TRBD2 (6 bases). Germline V gene sequence: CDR1 SEHNR, CDR2 FQNEAQ (reference sequence). V was shortened by 6 bases and J by 12 bases, with 16 bases between the two germline ends. The CDR3 spans 12 residues.

This clonotype was seen only once. Possible read error: a much larger clone is one base away. J is TRBJ2-1 and V is TRBV7-9; 10 positions match TRBD1. CDR1 is SEHNR and CDR2 is FQNEAQ in the germline V gene (reference sequence). The CDR3 spans 15 residues. The V and J ends lost 3 bases and 10 bases, in that order; junction bases with no gene match: 9. CDR3 bases: TGTGCCAGCAGCTTCGGACAGGGGGAAAACTACGAGCAGTTCTTC. Encoded protein: CASSFGQGENYEQFF.

This clonotype was seen at least ten times. The chain couples TRBV9 to TRBJ1-2, with D uncertain. V dropped 0 bases and J dropped 1 base, with 13 bases sitting between them. CDR3 length equals 16 residues. The germline V gene has CDR1 SGDLS and CDR2 YYNGEE. The CDR3 DNA is TGTGCCAGCAGCGTAGGCCTGTCCTCACTTAACTATGGCTACACCTTC. This translates into CASSVGLSSLNYGYTF. Full variable domain (missing parts from reference TRBV9 and TRBJ1-2): DSGVTQTPKHLITATGQRVTLRCSPRSGDLSVYWYQQSLDQGLQFLIQYYNGEERAKGNILERFSAQQFPDLHSELNLSSLELGDSALYFCASSVGLSSLNYGYTFGSGTRLTVV.

In this sample, this clonotype turned up a few times. The rearrangement links TRBV6-4 to TRBJ2-7, with a possible D match to TRBD2 (6 bases). The V gene's germline CDR1 is MRHNA and CDR2 SNTAGT. Trimming pared 5 bases from V and 4 bases from J, leaving 27 bases between. CDR3 length equals 18 residues. This chain's CDR3 is CASSSTRGSARVVYEQYF. CDR3 nucleotides: TGTGCCAGCAGTTCCACTCGGGGGAGCGCTAGGGTGGTATACGAGCAGTACTTC.

In this sample, this clonotype turned up many times. The V gene is TRBV7-9, the J gene TRBJ1-1; TRBD1 aligns across 9 bases. This CDR3 region has 13 residues. J lost 7 bases, V lost 7 bases, and 7 bases had no gene match. Germline V gene lookup returns CDR1 SEHNR and CDR2 FQNEAQ (reference sequence). The CDR3 here is CASIPRDRVEAFF. CDR3 DNA: TGTGCCAGCATTCCTCGGGACAGGGTTGAAGCTTTCTTT.

This clonotype was seen only a few times. The chain recombines TRBV12-3 or TRBV12-4 with TRBJ2-3; tentatively, D is TRBD1 or TRBD2 (5 bases each). V was clipped by 6 bases and J by 7 bases, with 20 bases between them. This CDR3 has 15 amino acids. The CDR3 nucleotides are TGTGCCAGCAGACCCCACGGGACCACTCTTTATACGCAGTATTTT. Translation: CASRPHGTTLYTQYF.

This clonotype was observed at least ten times. J is TRBJ2-1 and V is TRBV18; D remains ambiguous. The CDR3 is made up of 15 amino acids. Germline CDR1 KGHSH, CDR2 LQKENI. The V end lost 2 bases, the J end lost 0 bases, and 8 bases lay between the germline ends. The CDR3 DNA follows: TGTGCCAGCTCACCATCTCTGAGCTCCTACAATGAGCAGTTCTTC. Protein sequence: CASSPSLSSYNEQFF.

This clonotype was seen a few times. This sequence is one base from a far larger clone and is likely a read error. The chain combines TRBV20-1 with TRBJ2-4; unclear D gene. The V and J ends lost 1 base and 13 bases respectively, with 14 bases between them. The CDR3 length is 12 residues. Germline V lookup: CDR1 DFQATT, CDR2 SNEGSKA (reference sequence). This chain's CDR3 is CSARVKWNEQYF. In DNA, the CDR3 is TGCAGTGCTAGAGTTAAGTGGAATGAGCAGTACTTC.

This rearrangement joins TRBV20-1 to TRBJ1-2, with 7 nucleotides matching TRBD1. This CDR3 is built from 16 residues. Germline V gene data show CDR1 as DFQATT and CDR2 as SNEGSKA (reference sequence). Trimming removed 2 bases from V and 4 bases from J; junction bases left unmatched: 13. The CDR3 reads CSARPGTVGRGYGYTF. The DNA for the CDR3 is TGCAGTGCTAGACCCGGGACAGTGGGACGTGGCTATGGCTACACCTTC.

Remarks on this clonotype: A read error is likely here: a far larger clone is one base away. This sequence joins TRBV9 and TRBJ2-7; maybe TRBD1 (6 bases). Germline CDR1 and CDR2: SGDLS and YYNGEE. There are 15 residues in the CDR3. CDR3 in DNA: TGCGCCGGCAGCGCGTCCGGGACACGGCTCGGCGAGCAGTACTTC. Protein: CAGSASGTRLGEQYF.

Only a few counts were recorded for this clonotype. This sequence joins TRBV3-1 and TRBJ1-3; tentatively, D is TRBD1 (6 bases). V was clipped by 4 bases and J by 0 bases, with 22 bases between them. Germline V CDR1 and CDR2: LGHDT, YNNKEL (reference sequence). The CDR3 is 19 residues long. The CDR3 bases are TGTGCCAGCAGCCCCCCCCGCACAGGGTCCCTCCACTCTGGAAACACCATATATTTT. Its translation: CASSPPRTGSLHSGNTIYF.